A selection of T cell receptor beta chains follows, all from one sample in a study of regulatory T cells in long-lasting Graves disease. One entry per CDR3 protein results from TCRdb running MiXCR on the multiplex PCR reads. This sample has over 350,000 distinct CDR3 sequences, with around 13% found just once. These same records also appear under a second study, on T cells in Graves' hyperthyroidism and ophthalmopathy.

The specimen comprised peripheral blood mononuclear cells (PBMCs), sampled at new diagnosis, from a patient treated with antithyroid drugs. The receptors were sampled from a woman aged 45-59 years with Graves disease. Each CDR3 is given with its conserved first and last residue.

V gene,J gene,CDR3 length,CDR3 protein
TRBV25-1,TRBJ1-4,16,CASRAVLKEGSEKLFF
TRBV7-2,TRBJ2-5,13,CASSPRSAETQYF
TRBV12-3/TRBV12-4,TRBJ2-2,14,CASSLLENTGELFF
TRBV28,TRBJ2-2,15,CASSFFRGNTGELFF
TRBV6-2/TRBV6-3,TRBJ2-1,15,CASSYSSGNYNEQFF
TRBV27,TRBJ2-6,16,CASSLVFGAGANVLTF
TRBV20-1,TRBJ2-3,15,CSARDSQRGTDTQYF
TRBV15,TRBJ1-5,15,CATSRDRYRNQPQHF
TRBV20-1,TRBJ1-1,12,CSANQGDTEAFF
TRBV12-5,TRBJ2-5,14,CASGFQGAGGTQYF
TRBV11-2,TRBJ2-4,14,CASSLSATGGIQYF
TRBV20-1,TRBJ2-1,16,CSAESHRDRSNNEQFF
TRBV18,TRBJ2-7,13,CASSPANSYEQYF
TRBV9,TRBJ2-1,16,CASSADRLATYNEQFF
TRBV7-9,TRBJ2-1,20,CASSLTSRPSGRSSYNEQFF
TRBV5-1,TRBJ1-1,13,CASTGQGVTEAFF
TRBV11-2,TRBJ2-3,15,CASSPGQGLVDTQYF
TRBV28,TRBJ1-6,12,CASSLVNSPLHF
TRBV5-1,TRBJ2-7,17,CASSPGTSGPPPADQYF
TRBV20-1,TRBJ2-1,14,CSAPPRGSGREQFF
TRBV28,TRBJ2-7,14,CASSFPGSSYEQYF
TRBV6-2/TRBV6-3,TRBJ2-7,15,CASSYFSGDTYEQYF
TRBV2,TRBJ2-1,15,CTSRDQPTSYNEQFF
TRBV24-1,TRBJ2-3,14,CATSDGGSTDTQYF
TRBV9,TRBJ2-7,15,CASSVAPQASYEQYF